This TCR beta chain was sequenced in a study of T cells in women clearing cervical HPV infection. Clones were read by immunoSEQ multiplex PCR, and TCRdb kept only the in-frame ones, dropping some. The repertoire table contains some 30,000 clones. The V segment lost 0 bases and the J segment 5 bases; nucleotides outside the gene matches: 5. The CDR3 length is 14 residues. From germline, CDR1 is DFQATT and CDR2 SNEGSKA (reference sequence). Turning to this clone: Coverage ceases 3 residues before the CDR3 finishes, and the germline J gene fills in the end.

Sequencing was done on a sample of blood buffy coat. This receptor was identified in a woman between 18 and 70 years old with a cervical HPV16 infection that either progressed to CIN3+ or cleared (not recorded which). The chain combines TRBV20-1 with TRBJ2-3, with 7 nucleotides matching TRBD1. The sequenced CDR3 bases are TGCAGTGCTAGAGAACGACAGGGAAGAGATACG. As protein: CSARERQGRDT. The entire CDR3 protein is CSARERQGRDTQYF.